This TCR beta chain was found in a study of response to subunit inactivated influenza vaccine. V was pared by 6 bases and J by 7 bases, with 8 bases of the junction left unmatched. The CDR3 extends over 15 amino acids. CDR1 SGHTA and CDR2 FQGNSA come from the germline V gene. In this sample, this clonotype turned up many times. Its target is unknown. Whole-study results and caveats: Authors suggested each seasonal influenza vaccination recruits few new T cells.

TCRdb reprocessed the RT-PCR reads via MiXCR and lists one record per CDR3 protein. The data hold 500,000 to 550,000 distinct CDR3 sequences, with about 8% observed a single time. The V gene is TRBV7-2, the J gene TRBJ2-2, with 10 nucleotides matching TRBD2. The sequencing used PBMCs from blood, collected around 25 months after vaccination. This sequence was found in a man aged 45 to 75 who received an inactivated influenza vaccine. This CDR3 is CASRTLAGVVGELFF. DNA for the CDR3: TGTGCCAGCAGGACCCTAGCGGGAGTGGTCGGGGAGCTGTTTTTT.